A selection of T cell receptor beta chains follows, all from one sample in a study of T-cell reconstitution after alpha-beta-depleted transplantation in children. TCRdb recomputed calls from the PCR reads with MiXCR, one row per CDR3 protein. The data hold approximately 31,000 distinct CDR3 sequences, with 5% to 7.5% observed a single time. The material was peripheral blood, obtained 60 days after TCRalphabeta/CD19-depleted stem cell transplant. The source is a child younger than two who had a stem cell transplant for acute myeloid leukemia, so the T cells may come from the graft donor. CDR3s include the opening cysteine and the closing phenylalanine or tryptophan. A D gene is named only where the DNA matches it firmly. Clone size is not always given. Where it is, it says once, few, many or a class for expanded clones.

clone size,V gene,J gene,D gene,CDR3 protein,CDR3 DNA
few,TRBV27,TRBJ2-7,NA,CASIRGYSYEQYF,TGTGCCAGCATCCGGGGGTACTCCTACGAGCAGTACTTC
many,TRBV3-1,TRBJ1-2,TRBD1,CASSRRVRDSNYGYTF,TGTGCCAGCAGCCGCCGCGTTAGGGACAGCAACTATGGCTACACCTTC
few,TRBV7-3,TRBJ2-5,TRBD2,CASSVSGRGETQYF,TGTGCCAGCAGCGTTAGCGGGAGGGGCGAGACCCAGTACTTC
many,TRBV16,TRBJ2-7,NA,CASSQTSLGNEQYF,TGTGCCAGCAGCCAAACTTCACTAGGAAACGAGCAGTACTTC
many,TRBV11-2,TRBJ2-3,TRBD2,CASSLVGLAGLGDTQYF,TGTGCCAGCAGCTTAGTGGGACTAGCGGGACTTGGAGATACGCAGTATTTT
many,TRBV9,TRBJ2-1,NA,CASSVVPGAYNEQFF,TGTGCCAGCAGCGTAGTTCCCGGGGCGTACAATGAGCAGTTCTTC
many,TRBV4-3,TRBJ2-7,TRBD2,CASSQGGTSGAYEQYF,TGCGCCAGCAGCCAAGGAGGGACTAGCGGGGCCTACGAGCAGTACTTC
NA,TRBV3-1,TRBJ2-3,TRBD2,CTICGPRLAETSTDTQYF,TGTACCATCTGCGGGCCCCGACTAGCGGAGACTAGCACAGATACGCAGTATTTT
many,TRBV12-3/TRBV12-4,TRBJ2-5,TRBD2,CASRGLAGAQETQYF,TGTGCCAGCAGAGGACTAGCGGGGGCCCAAGAGACCCAGTACTTC
many,TRBV7-9,TRBJ2-3,NA,CASSFGTDTQYF,TGTGCCAGCAGTTTCGGGACAGATACGCAGTATTTT
NA,TRBV7-9,TRBJ2-7,TRBD2,CASSRLLGGGEQYF,TGTGCCAGCAGCCGGCTGTTGGGCGGGGGCGAGCAGTACTTC
many,TRBV7-9,TRBJ2-5,NA,CASSLRSRRETQYF,TGTGCCAGCAGCTTAAGGTCCAGGAGGGAGACCCAGTACTTC
few,TRBV21-1,TRBJ2-2,NA,CASSSPGLAGGPGGELFF,TGTGCCAGCAGCTCTCCGGGACTAGCGGGGGGGCCTGGCGGGGAGCTGTTTTTT
many,TRBV4-3,TRBJ2-1,NA,CASSPGTGLDEQFF,TGCGCCAGCAGCCCCGGGACGGGGCTGGATGAGCAGTTCTTC